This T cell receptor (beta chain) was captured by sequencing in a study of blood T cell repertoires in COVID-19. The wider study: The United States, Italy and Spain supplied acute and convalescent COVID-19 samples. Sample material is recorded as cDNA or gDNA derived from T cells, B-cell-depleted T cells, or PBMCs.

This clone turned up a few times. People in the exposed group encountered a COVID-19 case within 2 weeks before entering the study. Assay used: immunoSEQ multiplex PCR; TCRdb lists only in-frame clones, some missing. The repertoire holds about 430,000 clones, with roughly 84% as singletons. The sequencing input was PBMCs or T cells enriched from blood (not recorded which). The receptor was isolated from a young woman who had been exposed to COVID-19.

CDR3 in amino acids: CARRQERYTF. As DNA, the CDR3 is TGTGCCCGTCGACAGGAACGCTACACCTTC. This chain uses TRBV2 with TRBJ1-2; possibly TRBD1 for D (6 bases). Looked up from germline, CDR1 is SNHLY and CDR2 is FYNNEI. This CDR3 contains 10 residues. Deletions cut 11 bases from V and 9 bases from J, with 13 bases between.